Listed below are T cell receptor beta chains from one sample, sequenced in a study of cytomegalovirus exposure and HLA in healthy donors. TCRdb keeps only in-frame clones here, not all; method: immunoSEQ multiplex PCR. The repertoire includes about 190,000 clones, 80% to 90% of them detected once, and nearly 2.5% sits in the top ten. Specimen: PBMCs. These receptors originate from a male donor in good health and CMV-seronegative. Both conserved end residues are part of each CDR3. A D gene is named only where the DNA matches it firmly. Where a row states a size, it is once, few, many or the class of an expanded clone; other rows omit it.

J,length,D,V,size,DNA,CDR3
TRBJ2-7,18,.,TRBV4-2,once,TGTGCCAGCAGCCAAGGGGACCGGCGAGGACGGGGGTCCTACGAGCAGTACTTC,CASSQGDRRGRGSYEQYF
TRBJ1-2,15,TRBD1,TRBV29-1,.,TGCAGCGTTCGCTCAGGGGGCCCAACTAACTATGGCTACCCCTTC,CSVRSGGPTNYGYPF
TRBJ2-5,13,TRBD1,TRBV2,.,TGTGCCAGCAGTTACAGGGGGCAAGAGACCCAGTACTTC,CASSYRGQETQYF
TRBJ2-1,13,.,TRBV7-6,.,TGTGCCAGCAGCTCCCGGGACTACAATGAGCAGTTCTTC,CASSSRDYNEQFF
TRBJ2-7,15,.,TRBV5-4,.,TGTGCCAGCAGCTTGGGGGCAGGAAATATGTACGAGCAGTACTTC,CASSLGAGNMYEQYF
TRBJ1-2,14,TRBD1,TRBV19,.,TGTGCCGTTTTCCGGGACAGGGGGTTTTATGGCTACACCTTC,CAVFRDRGFYGYTF
TRBJ2-7,14,.,TRBV19,.,TGTGCCAGTAGTATATCAGGGGCGGCCTACGAGCAGTACTTC,CASSISGAAYEQYF
TRBJ2-5,17,.,TRBV4-2,.,TGTGCCAGCAGCCAAGGAGTTTCCGGGGGAGTACAAGAGACCCAGTACTTC,CASSQGVSGGVQETQYF
TRBJ2-7,14,.,TRBV7-2,.,TGTGCCAGCAGCATCATTCTAGCCCCCTACGAGCAGTACTTC,CASSIILAPYEQYF
TRBJ1-1,16,TRBD1,TRBV7-3,.,TGTGCCAGCAGCTTAAAGGGGACAGGGTCGATCGCTGAAGCTTTCTTT,CASSLKGTGSIAEAFF
TRBJ1-2,16,.,TRBV19,.,TGTGCCAGTAGTACCCTGAGAGAGGGGGTATACTATGGCTACACCTTC,CASSTLREGVYYGYTF
TRBJ2-3,16,TRBD2,TRBV27,.,TGTGCCAGCAGGTCGGCTAGCGGGAGTTTTACAGATACGCAGTATTTT,CASRSASGSFTDTQYF
TRBJ2-1,19,TRBD2,TRBV7-6,.,TGTGCCAGCAGCTTAGGTGGGACTAGCGGGAGGGCCGGGAACAACGAGCAGTTCTTC,CASSLGGTSGRAGNNEQFF
TRBJ1-5,13,.,TRBV30,.,TGTGCCTGGAGCTCTGGGGCCGGTCAGCCCCAGCATTTT,CAWSSGAGQPQHF
TRBJ2-3,14,.,TRBV7-2,.,TGTGCCAGCAGCGTTGGGACTAGCACAGATACGCAGTATTTT,CASSVGTSTDTQYF
TRBJ2-5,14,.,TRBV19,few,TGTGCCAGTAGTCTCGGGACTTCTCCAGAGACCCAGTACTTC,CASSLGTSPETQYF
TRBJ1-2,12,.,TRBV29-1,.,TGCAGCGCAACCACAAATAGCTATGGCTACCCCTTC,CSATTNSYGYPF
TRBJ1-1,12,.,TRBV15,.,TGTGCCACCAGCAGAGACGACACTGAAGCTTTCTTT,CATSRDDTEAFF
TRBJ1-2,17,.,TRBV5-4,.,TGTGCCAGCAGCTTATACTCCGGCTTAAGGGGCTCCTATGGCTACACCTTC,CASSLYSGLRGSYGYTF
TRBJ2-5,14,.,TRBV7-2,.,TGTGCCAGCAGCTTAATGGCAGCGCAAGAGACCCAGTACTTC,CASSLMAAQETQYF
TRBJ2-1,14,.,TRBV15,once,TGTGCCACCGGAGGAACAGCCTACTACAATGAGCAGTTCTTC,CATGGTAYYNEQFF
TRBJ1-2,15,.,TRBV19,.,TGTGCCAGTAGTATGGACTCGGACAGAGCCTATGGCTACACCTTC,CASSMDSDRAYGYTF
TRBJ2-7,14,TRBD2,TRBV9,.,TGTGCCAGCAGCGTAGGAGGACTAGACGGCGAGCAGTACTTC,CASSVGGLDGEQYF
TRBJ2-3,16,.,TRBV4-2,.,TGTGCCAGCAGCCCAATTCGGGGGGCTAGCACAGATACGCAGTATTTT,CASSPIRGASTDTQYF
TRBJ1-1,17,TRBD1,TRBV7-2,few,TGTGCCAGCAGCTTCAGGGGCGGACAGGGAAGAGGGACTGAAGCTTTCTTT,CASSFRGGQGRGTEAFF
TRBJ2-1,13,.,TRBV28,few,TGTGCCAGCATACCCCCATCAGGATCTGAGCAGTTCTTC,CASIPPSGSEQFF
TRBJ1-2,15,.,TRBV7-2,once,TGTGCCAGCAGCTTAGGGTCGGGGTCTCTCTATGGCTACACCTTC,CASSLGSGSLYGYTF
TRBJ1-5,12,.,TRBV5-8,.,TGTGCCAGCAGCTTGGCCGGGCAGCCCCAGCATTTT,CASSLAGQPQHF
TRBJ1-5,17,TRBD1,TRBV5-6,.,TGTGCCAGCAGCCCTCGGGGACAGGGGTATAGCAATCAGCCCCAGCATTTT,CASSPRGQGYSNQPQHF
TRBJ1-2,15,TRBD1,TRBV4-1,.,TGCGCCAGCAGCCCCCGGGACAGGTTTTTATATGGCTACACCTTC,CASSPRDRFLYGYTF
TRBJ2-7,13,TRBD2,TRBV6-5,.,TGTGCCAGCAGACAAGCGGGAGGGTACGAGCAGTACTTC,CASRQAGGYEQYF
TRBJ1-1,15,TRBD1,TRBV6-5,.,TGTGCCAGCAGGAGACAGGGGGCGCTCTACACTGAAGCTTTCTTT,CASRRQGALYTEAFF
TRBJ2-6,14,.,TRBV28,.,TGTGCCAGCCCCAGGGGCTCTGGGGCCAACGTCCTGACTTTC,CASPRGSGANVLTF
TRBJ2-3,14,TRBD1,TRBV29-1,many,TGCAGCGTGTGGGGACAGACTGCCGCAGATACGCAGTATTTT,CSVWGQTAADTQYF
TRBJ1-5,14,.,TRBV4-3,.,TGCGCCAGCAGCCAAGATGTGCTAAATCAGCCCCAGCATTTT,CASSQDVLNQPQHF
TRBJ2-5,13,.,TRBV2,.,TGTGCCAGCAGGGGAGGTACCAAGGAGACCCAGTACTTC,CASRGGTKETQYF
TRBJ1-2,17,TRBD1,TRBV5-4,.,TGTGCCAGCAGCTTGCAACCGGGACAGACAGCTAACTATGGCTACACCTTC,CASSLQPGQTANYGYTF
TRBJ1-6,15,TRBD1,TRBV4-1,.,TGCGCCAGCAGCAAAGGACAGGGGGCCGATTCACCCCTCCACTTT,CASSKGQGADSPLHF
TRBJ1-1,14,.,TRBV6-5,.,TGTGCCAGCAGGGTTAGTCATATGAACACTGAAGCTTTCTTT,CASRVSHMNTEAFF